This T cell receptor beta chain was retrieved from a study of blood T cell repertoires in COVID-19. Study-wide context: The United States, Italy and Spain were the sources of the acute and convalescent COVID-19 samples. The analysed material was cDNA or gDNA that came from T cells, B-cell-depleted T cells, or PBMCs.

This CDR3 region has 14 residues. From germline, CDR1 is SGHVS and CDR2 FNYEAQ. Trimming cost V 0 bases and J 5 bases, with 7 bases left between them. Method: immunoSEQ multiplex PCR; TCRdb's copy keeps in-frame clones and lacks some. The table lists around 180,000 clones, more than 70% of them singletons. The J gene is TRBJ1-4, the V gene TRBV7-6; D possibly corresponds to TRBD1 (6 bases). Sequenced: peripheral blood. The receptor was derived from a woman between 25 and 40 years old with acute or convalescent COVID-19. CDR3 sequence reads: CASSLAQGNEKLFF. CDR3 nucleotides: TGTGCCAGCAGCTTAGCACAGGGAAATGAAAAACTGTTTTTT.